This T cell receptor (beta chain) was found in a study of cytomegalovirus exposure and HLA in healthy donors. Overall study context: A subsequent analysis reported that the 100 to 150 validation repertoires were produced on the same platform that had also been used for the approximately 710 first-cohort repertoires.

Between the trimmed V and J ends, which lost 6 bases and 5 bases, there was a span of 13 bases. The CDR3 consists of 14 residues. Germline V gene data show CDR1 as LNHDA and CDR2 as SQIVND (reference sequence). Comments on this clone: As yet, its antigen is unknown.

Produced via immunoSEQ multiplex PCR; TCRdb's table is partial and in-frame only. The sample has about 56,000 clones, more than 90% seen once. Notes on the study in general: Researchers catalogued about 150 TCR beta chains as cytomegalovirus-associated.

The origin of this receptor is a man younger than 35 in good health and CMV-seronegative. V is TRBV19 and J is TRBJ2-2; D perhaps matches TRBD2 (5 bases). The sequenced sample consisted of PBMCs. The DNA of the CDR3 is TGTGCCAGTAGCGGCATGGGAGCAACCGGGGAGCTGTTTTTT. It encodes CASSGMGATGELFF.